This T cell receptor beta chain was sequenced for a study of blood T cell repertoires in COVID-19. Whole-study context: Acute and convalescent COVID-19 samples came from the United States, Italy and Spain. PBMCs, B-cell-depleted T cells, or T cells were the source of the cDNA or gDNA that made up the material.

V was trimmed by 0 bases and J by 4 bases, leaving 15 bases between them. The germline V gene has CDR1 MGHRA and CDR2 YSYEKL. This CDR3 comprises 16 residues. Authors' methods: Estimation of nucleated cell counts relied on the amplification of reference gene primers. Using immunoSEQ multiplex PCR, the repertoire was profiled, and TCRdb retains in-frame clones only, with some absent. V, J and clone size derive from that table, while D and trimming were established from the DNA sequence. The sample consists of tens of thousands of clones, roughly 89% of them appearing once. Sample: peripheral blood. The genes are TRBV4-1 and TRBJ1-2, with a weak D call TRBD1 (5 bases). This clonotype originated in a man between 65 and 85 years old with active or convalescent COVID-19. CDR3 amino acids: CASSQDSAGDPYGYTF. For the CDR3, the DNA is TGCGCCAGCAGCCAAGATAGCGCGGGGGACCCCTATGGCTACACCTTC.